The 20 T cell receptor beta chains given below trace back to one sample, sequenced in a study of blood T cell repertoires in COVID-19. Profiled with immunoSEQ multiplex PCR; TCRdb holds only in-frame clones, not every one. In the table there are 150,000 to 200,000 clones, around 79% of which are singletons. Specimen: peripheral blood. The receptor set was obtained from a woman aged 40-49 years with COVID-19, enrolled during active disease.

J is TRBJ1-2 and V is TRBV5-1; weak D call: TRBD1 (6 bases). The CDR3 has 16 amino acids. Trimming took off 2 bases at V and 4 bases at J, with 18 bases between the two ends. Germline CDR1 reads SGHRS; CDR2 reads YFSETQ. The chain's CDR3 is CASSFPAGGGRYGYTF. The CDR3, as DNA: TGCGCCAGCAGCTTTCCGGCCGGGGGGGGGCGCTATGGCTACACCTTC.

The chain uses TRBV3-1 (or the pseudogene TRBV3-2) and TRBJ1-1, with D unclear. Deletions cut 0 bases from V and 5 bases from J, with 7 bases between. The CDR3 spans 13 residues. Per the germline V gene, CDR1 is LGHDT and CDR2 is YNNKEL (reference sequence). The CDR3 here is CASSQESSTEAFF. CDR3 bases: TGTGCCAGCAGCCAAGAAAGTAGTACTGAAGCTTTCTTT.

The chain recombines TRBV19 with TRBJ1-2; 9 bases map to TRBD1. The CDR3 extends over 12 amino acids. The germline V gene encodes CDR1 LNHDA and CDR2 SQIVND (reference sequence). Trimming took 6 bases from V and 6 from J; bases not matched to a gene: 2. CDR3 loop: CASRTGGDGYTF. The DNA for the CDR3 is TGTGCCAGTAGGACAGGGGGTGATGGCTACACCTTC.

This clone was detected once. The CDR3 protein is CAWDSNGTPQYF. The CDR3 nucleotides read TGTGCCTGGGATTCCAACGGGACTCCCCAATATTTT. The chain carries TRBV30 and TRBJ2-3; TRBD2 might be the D (6 bases). This CDR3 comprises 12 residues. Per germline, CDR1 GTSNPN and CDR2 SVGIG (reference sequence). V gave up 5 bases and J gave up 15 bases, with 21 bases separating them.

The V call is TRBV21-1, the J call TRBJ1-3; no check of the table's D call, TRBD1, against the DNA was made. TRBV21-1 constitutes a pseudogene. The CDR3 spans 16 residues. The CDR3 DNA sequence: TGTGCCAGCAGCACTAAAAGAACAGGGTTCGGAAACACCATATATTTT. This encodes CASSTKRTGFGNTIYF.

V and J are TRBV18 and TRBJ2-7; D gene ambiguous. The germline V gene encodes CDR1 KGHSH and CDR2 LQKENI. The V gene lost 3 bases and the J gene lost 1 base, with 13 bases spanning the gap. CDR3 length: 15 residues. The CDR3 sequence is CASSPTSATSYEQYF. The CDR3 nucleotides read TGTGCCAGCTCACCGACTTCAGCGACTTCCTACGAGCAGTACTTC.

This clone was picked up a small number of times. The chain links TRBV5-1 to TRBJ2-2; no definite D call. Germline loops: CDR1 SGHRS, CDR2 YFSETQ. The V and J ends lost 1 base and 0 bases respectively, with 13 bases between them. The CDR3 is 17 residues long. The CDR3 loop reads CASSLSMRIPNTGELFF. In DNA, the CDR3 is TGCGCCAGCAGCTTGTCTATGAGGATCCCGAACACCGGGGAGCTGTTTTTT.

CDR3 loop: CASSLRGGGNTEAFF. DNA of the CDR3: TGTGCCAGCAGTTTAAGGGGAGGGGGTAACACTGAAGCTTTCTTT. The chain couples TRBV27 to TRBJ1-1; TRBD1 is a possible D gene (6 bases). Trimming left V 2 bases short and J 2 bases short, with 12 bases between. Germline CDR1 reads MNHEY; CDR2 reads SMNVEV (reference sequence). CDR3 length: 15 amino acids.

Comment on this clone: Its ends do not fully match the called genes, so a read error is possible. The chain employs TRBV5-6 and TRBJ2-3; D possibly corresponds to TRBD1 (6 bases). The germline CDR1 and CDR2 sequences are SGHDT and YYEEEE. CDR3 length: 15 amino acids. CDR3 residues: CASSLDSLSTDTQYF. The CDR3 DNA is TGTGCCAGCAGTTTGGACAGCTTGAGCACAGATACGCAGTATTTT.

This clone was picked up one time. The chain carries TRBV18 and TRBJ2-1; maybe TRBD1 (6 bases). CDR1 is KGHSH and CDR2 is LQKENI in the germline V gene. This CDR3 is built from 16 residues. V dropped 4 bases and J dropped 1 base, with 14 bases sitting between them. CDR3 protein: CASSRLDRSSYNEQFF. The CDR3 coding sequence is TGTGCCAGCTCACGATTAGACAGGTCTTCCTACAATGAGCAGTTCTTC.

The CDR3 bases are TGCGCCAGCAGCCCAGGGGACAGGGGGCTTAACGGTTCACCCCTCCACTTT. It yields the protein CASSPGDRGLNGSPLHF. The chain has TRBV5-1 and TRBJ1-6; 12 bases are shared with TRBD1. Germline assignment: CDR1 SGHRS and CDR2 YFSETQ. This CDR3 has 17 residues. The junction had 11 bases not matched to a gene; V was cut back by 4 bases and J by 9 bases. The whole variable domain, filled in from reference TRBV5-1 and TRBJ1-6, reads KAGVTQTPRYLIKTRGQQVTLSCSPISGHRSVSWYQQTPGQGLQFLFEYFSETQRNKGNFPGRFSGRQFSNSRSEMNVSTLELGDSALYLCASSPGDRGLNGSPLHFGNGTRLTVT.

This clone was recorded a few times. This chain's CDR3 is CASRIRGGDTQYF. CDR3 DNA sequence: TGTGCCAGCAGGATCCGCGGGGGGGATACGCAGTATTTT. J is TRBJ2-3 and V is TRBV3-1 (or the pseudogene TRBV3-2), with 8 bases lining up with TRBD2. The V and J ends lost 6 bases and 6 bases, in that order; junction bases with no gene match: 5. Looked up from germline, CDR1 is LGHDT and CDR2 is YNNKEL (reference sequence). This CDR3 is built from 13 residues.

The J gene is TRBJ1-4, the V gene TRBV6-5; 8 bases line up with TRBD1. CDR1 MNHEY and CDR2 SVGAGI come from the germline V gene. After removal of 6 bases from V and 5 bases from J, the junction contained 5 bases not matched to a gene. The CDR3 has 14 amino acids. CDR3 region: CASRIGQGNEKLFF. As DNA, the CDR3 is TGTGCCAGCAGAATTGGACAGGGCAATGAAAAACTGTTTTTT.

Here the CDR3 DNA reads TGTGCCAGCAGTGGGACAGGGGAACAGCCCCAGCATTTT. This translates into CASSGTGEQPQHF. This sequence joins TRBV2 and TRBJ1-5; TRBD1 matches at 9 bases. This CDR3 contains 13 residues. With V trimmed by 4 bases and J by 7 bases, 2 bases remained unmatched. Germline CDR1 SNHLY, CDR2 FYNNEI. The complete variable domain, with remaining parts taken from reference TRBV2 and TRBJ1-5, reads EPEVTQTPSHQVTQMGQEVILRCVPISNHLYFYWYRQILGQKVEFLVSFYNNEISEKSEIFDDQFSVERPDGSNFTLKIRSTKLEDSAMYFCASSGTGEQPQHFGDGTRLSIL.

The V call is TRBV5-5, the J call TRBJ1-4, with 7 bases fitting TRBD1. This CDR3 has 16 residues. Germline CDR1 and CDR2: SGHKS and YYEKEE (reference sequence). V was pared by 4 bases and J by 0 bases, with 6 bases of the junction left unmatched. Written as DNA, the CDR3 is TGTGCCAGCAGCCCCGGACAGGTGCCAACTAATGAAAAACTGTTTTTT. Translating gives CASSPGQVPTNEKLFF.

CDR3 sequence reads: CAISESLSNYGYTF. The CDR3 bases are TGTGCCATCAGTGAGTCCCTCTCTAACTATGGCTACACCTTC. The gene calls are TRBV10-3 and TRBJ1-2, with D uncertain. The V and J ends lost 0 bases and 0 bases respectively, with 5 bases between them. Germline-derived CDR1 and CDR2 are ENHRY and SYGVKD. The CDR3 contains 14 residues.

The chain has TRBV10-3 and TRBJ2-6; 7 positions agree with TRBD1. Losses at the gene ends were 5 bases for V and 1 base for J; bases not matched to a gene: 5. Germline V gene sequence: CDR1 ENHRY, CDR2 SYGVKD. This CDR3 has 16 residues. The CDR3 DNA follows: TGTGCCATCAGTTTACAGGGGTCTTCTGGGGCCAACGTCCTGACTTTC. Translated, it gives CAISLQGSSGANVLTF.

Concerning this clone itself: This same CDR3 is encoded by further DNA sequences in the sample. The rearrangement uses TRBV10-2 and TRBJ2-3, with D tentatively TRBD2 (5 bases). The V gene's germline CDR1 is WSHSY and CDR2 SAAADI. The CDR3 has 15 residues. V was cut by 0 bases and J by 3 bases, with 10 bases left in between. The CDR3 nucleotides read TGCGCCAGCAGTGAGTCGCCTACTAGTACAGATACGCAGTATTTT. Amino acid sequence: CASSESPTSTDTQYF.

Concerning this clone itself: Other DNA variants within this sample encode the same CDR3. V and J are TRBV5-1 and TRBJ2-7, with D perhaps matching TRBD2 (7 bases). Trimming removed 1 base from V and 2 bases from J, with 13 bases in between. This CDR3 contains 15 residues. Germline values: CDR1 SGHRS, CDR2 YFSETQ. The CDR3 reads CASSLISGGAYEQYF. The DNA for the CDR3 is TGCGCCAGCAGCTTGATCTCGGGGGGCGCCTACGAGCAGTACTTC.

V usage is TRBV19 and J usage is TRBJ2-7; 11 nucleotides agree with TRBD1. CDR1 is LNHDA and CDR2 is SQIVND in the germline V gene (reference sequence). V was pared by 8 bases and J by 1 base, with 7 bases of the junction left unmatched. This CDR3 is 15 amino acids long. CDR3 DNA: TGTGCCAGTCGAATCGGGGACAGGGGGTCCTACGAGCAGTACTTC. This translates into CASRIGDRGSYEQYF. The full variable domain, with the rest looked up from reference TRBV19 and TRBJ2-7, is DGGITQSPKYLFRKEGQNVTLSCEQNLNHDAMYWYRQDPGQGLRLIYYSQIVNDFQKGDIAEGYSVSREKKESFPLTVTSAQKNPTAFYLCASRIGDRGSYEQYFGPGTRLTVT.